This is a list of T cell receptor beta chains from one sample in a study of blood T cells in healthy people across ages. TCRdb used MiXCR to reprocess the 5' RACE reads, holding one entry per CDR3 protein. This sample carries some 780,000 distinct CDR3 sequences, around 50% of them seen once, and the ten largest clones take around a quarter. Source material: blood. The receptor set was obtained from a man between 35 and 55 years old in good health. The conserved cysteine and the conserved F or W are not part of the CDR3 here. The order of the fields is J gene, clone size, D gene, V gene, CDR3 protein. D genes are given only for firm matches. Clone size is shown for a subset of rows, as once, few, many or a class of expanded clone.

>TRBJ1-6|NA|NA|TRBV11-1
ASRTDYNSPLH
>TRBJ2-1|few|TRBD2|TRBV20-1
SASSRTSGSISYNEQF
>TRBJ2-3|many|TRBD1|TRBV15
ATSRDPGQDRDTQY
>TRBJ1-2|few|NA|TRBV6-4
ASAPGAGYGYT
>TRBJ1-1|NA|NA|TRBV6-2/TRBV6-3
ASRERAVTEAF
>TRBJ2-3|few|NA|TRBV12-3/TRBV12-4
ASSSYRVGDTQY
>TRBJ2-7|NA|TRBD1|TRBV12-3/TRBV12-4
ASSPWTGDEQY
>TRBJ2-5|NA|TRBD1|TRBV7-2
VSSLVTGVTGEQY
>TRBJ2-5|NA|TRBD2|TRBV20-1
SAYIAGGPYNEQY
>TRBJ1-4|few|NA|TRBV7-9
ASSFGHKEKLF
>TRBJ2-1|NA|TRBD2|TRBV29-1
SVGTSGSANEQF
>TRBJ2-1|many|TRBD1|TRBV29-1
SVAGQGYNEQF
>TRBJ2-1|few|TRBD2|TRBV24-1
ATSDLRLAGQNNEQF
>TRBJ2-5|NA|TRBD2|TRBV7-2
ASSTRRGGVETQY
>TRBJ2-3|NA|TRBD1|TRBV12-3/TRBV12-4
ASQDRGGTDTQY
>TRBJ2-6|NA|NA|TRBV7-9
ASSFDLGGANVLT
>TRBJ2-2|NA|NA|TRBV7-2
ASMILNGGPGELF
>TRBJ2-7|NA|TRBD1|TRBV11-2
ASSFTGTGPIEQY
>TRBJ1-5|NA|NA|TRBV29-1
SVESGIGQPQH